Listed here are 27 T cell receptor beta chains from one sample, sequenced in a study of beta chain features in type 1 diabetes. Study-wide points: A moderate, significant TCRB CDR3 shortening appeared in type 1 diabetes across four CD4+ subsets.

Sequenced material consisted of expressed TCRB transcripts (all of the isolated RNA was reverse transcribed). The protocol was immunoSEQ multiplex PCR, while the TCRdb copy is restricted to in-frame clones and leaves out a portion. The sample lists roughly 330,000 clones; roughly 14% were seen once. Their antigens are not known. Sequencing was carried out using naive CD4+ T cells from blood. These receptors all stem from a woman younger than 30 with type 1 diabetes.

The V and J genes are TRBV11-2 and TRBJ2-1; D possibly corresponds to TRBD2 (6 bases). CDR1 SGHAT and CDR2 FQNNGV come from the germline V gene. The length of the CDR3 is 17 residues. The V and J ends lost 2 bases and 6 bases respectively, with 20 bases between them. The CDR3 bases are TGTGCCAGCAGCTTAAGGATCGGTCGGGAGTCCAGCAATGAGCAGTTCTTC. It specifies CASSLRIGRESSNEQFF.

The genes are TRBV28 and TRBJ2-7; 7 bases fit TRBD1. V was clipped by 6 bases and J by 3 bases; unmatched bases: 14. CDR3 size: 16 residues. Germline V lookup: CDR1 MDHEN, CDR2 SYDVKM. CDR3 nucleotides: TGTGCCAGCAGAATAGGGCCCGGACAGGACGACTACGAGCAGTACTTC. It yields the protein CASRIGPGQDDYEQYF.

There are a few counts of this clone. This chain links TRBV6-5 with TRBJ2-1; TRBD2 agrees at 11 bases. V lost 4 bases and J lost 8; bases outside the gene matches: 7. This CDR3 has 15 residues. The germline V gene encodes CDR1 MNHEY and CDR2 SVGAGI. The CDR3 coding sequence is TGTGCCAGCAGTTCCATAGCGGGAGGGCGCGATGAGCAGTTCTTC. This codes for CASSSIAGGRDEQFF.

This clone was counted a few times. V usage is TRBV5-1 and J usage is TRBJ2-3; D perhaps matches TRBD1 (7 bases). Trimming removed 0 bases at V and 4 bases at J, with 12 bases between. The CDR3 is 15 amino acids. CDR1 and CDR2 (germline): SGHRS, YFSETQ. CDR3 DNA sequence: TGCGCCAGCAGCTTGGCCGACAGGGAGGCAGATACGCAGTATTTT. Amino acid sequence: CASSLADREADTQYF.

This sequence joins TRBV6-1 and TRBJ1-2; no firm D call. CDR1 is MNHNS, CDR2 SASEGT, per germline. V was pared by 0 bases and J by 8 bases, with 13 bases between. This CDR3 has 14 amino acids. As DNA, the CDR3 is TGTGCCAGCAGTGAAGCCCTCCAGGTCGCGGGCTACACCTTC. Translating gives CASSEALQVAGYTF.

This clone showed up just a few times. V is TRBV30 and J is TRBJ2-2; TRBD1 aligns across 9 bases. Trimming cost V 0 bases and J 6 bases; bases outside gene matches: 17. The V gene's germline CDR1 is GTSNPN and CDR2 SVGIG (reference sequence). The CDR3 covers 19 residues. The CDR3 reads CAWSVLFISGTGRAGELFF. For the CDR3, the DNA is TGTGCCTGGAGTGTTCTCTTTATATCCGGGACAGGGCGGGCCGGGGAGCTGTTTTTT.

The CDR3 loop is CASSVGASGYNEQFF. As DNA, the CDR3 is TGTGCCAGCTCGGTCGGGGCTAGCGGTTACAATGAGCAGTTCTTC. The chain recombines TRBV6-1 with TRBJ2-1; 7 bases agree with TRBD2. J gave up 4 bases and V 8 bases, and 11 bases lay outside the gene matches. Germline V gene sequence: CDR1 MNHNS, CDR2 SASEGT. CDR3 size: 15 residues.

This sequence joins TRBV7-3 and TRBJ2-1, with 8 nucleotides matching TRBD2. With 4 bases clipped from V and 10 bases from J, the junction kept 6 bases outside the gene matches. Germline values: CDR1 SGHTA, CDR2 FQGTGA. This CDR3 is 13 amino acids long. Here the CDR3 DNA reads TGTGCCAGCAGCTCCCTCGCGGGGGGCGAGCAGTTCTTC. Its translation is CASSSLAGGEQFF.

This clone has a handful of counts. The chain couples TRBV11-3 to TRBJ1-1; TRBD1 matches at 8 bases. CDR1 is SGHNT and CDR2 is YENEEA in the germline V gene. The J segment lost 0 bases and the V segment lost 5 bases, leaving 5 bases of the junction unmatched. This CDR3 is 15 amino acids long. The CDR3 DNA is TGTGCCAGCAGCGAAGGGACAGGTCTGAACACTGAAGCTTTCTTT. This codes for CASSEGTGLNTEAFF. The variable domain in full, with the rest retrieved from reference TRBV11-3 and TRBJ1-1, is EAGVVQSPRYKIIEKKQPVAFWCNPISGHNTLYWYLQNLGQGPELLIRYENEEAVDDSQLPKDRFSAERLKGVDSTLKIQPAELGDSAVYLCASSEGTGLNTEAFFGQGTRLTVV.

This clone was observed a handful of times. The chain links TRBV25-1 to TRBJ2-1, with 7 bases fitting TRBD2. There are 16 residues in the CDR3. Per germline, CDR1 MGHDK and CDR2 SYGVNS. With V trimmed by 1 base and J by 7 bases, 10 bases remained unmatched. In DNA, the CDR3 is TGTGCCAGCAGTGAATGGCTAGCGGATGGGGGGAATGAGCAGTTCTTC. As protein: CASSEWLADGGNEQFF.

The rearrangement links TRBV5-4 to TRBJ2-2; D ambiguous. This CDR3 is built from 13 residues. CDR1 and CDR2 (germline): SGHNT, YYREEE (reference sequence). The V gene lost 0 bases and the J gene lost 3 bases, with 3 bases spanning the gap. In nucleotides, the CDR3 is TGTGCCAGCAGCTTGGACTACACCGGGGAGCTGTTTTTT. Protein: CASSLDYTGELFF.

This chain connects TRBV6-5 to TRBJ1-2, with 11 bases lining up with TRBD1. The CDR3 sequence is 14 residues long. V shed 8 bases, J shed 14 bases, and the junction held 16 bases outside the gene matches. CDR1 and CDR2 from the germline V gene are MNHEY and SVGAGI. In DNA, the CDR3 is TGTGCCAGCGGCTCGGACAGGGGGCGCTTGAGTGGGACCTTC. Protein product: CASGSDRGRLSGTF.

This clone came up a few times. The chain employs TRBV9 and TRBJ2-1, with a weak D call TRBD2 (6 bases). The germline CDR1 and CDR2 sequences are SGDLS and YYNGEE. Trimming took off 0 bases at V and 2 bases at J, with 6 bases between the two ends. The CDR3 is 14 residues long. The CDR3 DNA is TGTGCCAGCAGCGTAGCGGGAGCCTACAATGAGCAGTTCTTC. Residues: CASSVAGAYNEQFF.

This clone was recorded a few times. The V call is TRBV6-1, the J call TRBJ2-7; perhaps TRBD2 as D (5 bases). V lost 4 bases and J lost 4, with 14 bases in between. Germline CDR1 and CDR2: MNHNS and SASEGT. There are 14 residues in the CDR3. For the CDR3, the DNA is TGTGCCAGCAGTGTATCCCCGAGGGTTTACGAGCAGTACGTC. This encodes CASSVSPRVYEQYV.

The gene calls are TRBV15 and TRBJ2-5; a weak D match, TRBD2 (6 bases). Germline CDR1 is LNHNV and CDR2 is YYDKDF (reference sequence). Trimming removed 0 bases from V and 2 bases from J, with 13 bases in between. This CDR3 region has 16 residues. The CDR3 coding sequence is TGTGCCACCAGCAGAGATGGTGGCGGGACGCAAGAGACCCAGTACTTC. This codes for CATSRDGGGTQETQYF.

This clone was counted a few times. The chain couples TRBV7-2 to TRBJ2-3; 9 bases align to TRBD2. V lost 1 base, J lost 4 bases, and 3 bases stayed unmatched. CDR1 and CDR2 (germline): SGHTA, FQGNSA. This CDR3 is 15 amino acids long. Written as DNA, the CDR3 is TGTGCCAGCAGCTTAGGTGGCGGGGGGGCAGATACGCAGTATTTT. Translation: CASSLGGGGADTQYF. The full variable domain, its missing parts supplied by reference TRBV7-2 and TRBJ2-3, is GAGVSQSPSNKVTEKGKDVELRCDPISGHTALYWYRQSLGQGLEFLIYFQGNSAPDKSGLPSDRFSAERTGGSVSTLTIQRTQQEDSAVYLCASSLGGGGADTQYFGPGTRLTVL.

This clone has only a few counts. The CDR3 nucleotides read TGTGCCAGCAGCCAACCTCGGACTAGCGCTTGGAATGAGCAGTTCTTC. Translated: CASSQPRTSAWNEQFF. The V gene is TRBV7-2, the J gene TRBJ2-1; the match to TRBD2 covers 9 bases. V dropped 5 bases and J dropped 7; count of bases not matched to a gene: 12. Per germline, CDR1 SGHTA and CDR2 FQGNSA. This CDR3 has 16 residues. Full variable domain (rest looked up from reference TRBV7-2 and TRBJ2-1): GAGVSQSPSNKVTEKGKDVELRCDPISGHTALYWYRQSLGQGLEFLIYFQGNSAPDKSGLPSDRFSAERTGGSVSTLTIQRTQQEDSAVYLCASSQPRTSAWNEQFFGPGTRLTVL.

This clone was seen a few times. The gene calls are TRBV10-3 and TRBJ2-1, with 8 bases that match TRBD2. The CDR3 is 15 amino acids. Germline V gene sequence: CDR1 ENHRY, CDR2 SYGVKD. J was trimmed by 3 bases and V by 9 bases; bases with no gene match: 10. CDR3 sequence (DNA): TGTGCCATAGGTGGCGGGCTAGCGGGCTACAATGAGCAGTTCTTC. It specifies CAIGGGLAGYNEQFF.

This clone was detected a few times. The chain is built from TRBV10-3 and TRBJ1-1; D may be TRBD1 (6 bases). Germline V lookup: CDR1 ENHRY, CDR2 SYGVKD. The CDR3 runs 12 residues. The germline V and J ends were trimmed by 9 bases and 4 bases, with 12 bases remaining between them. The CDR3: CAIRGGATEAFF. For the CDR3, the DNA is TGTGCCATACGAGGGGGGGCCACTGAAGCTTTCTTT.

The chain carries TRBV19 and TRBJ1-2, with 8 positions matching TRBD1. The V gene's germline CDR1 is LNHDA and CDR2 SQIVND (reference sequence). V lost 6 bases, J lost 4 bases, and 1 base stayed unmatched. The CDR3 extends over 12 amino acids. The CDR3 DNA reads TGTGCCAGTAGCGACAGGGGCTATGGCTACACCTTC. It yields the protein CASSDRGYGYTF.

V usage is TRBV4-1 and J usage is TRBJ2-7; possible D gene TRBD1, 5 bases. This CDR3 spans 16 amino acids. The V gene lost 5 bases and the J gene lost 4 bases, with 21 bases spanning the gap. Per the germline V gene, CDR1 is MGHRA and CDR2 is YSYEKL. The CDR3, as DNA: TGCGCCAGCAGCTCAGGGAAGGGATCGACCACTTACGAGCAGTACTTC. Protein sequence: CASSSGKGSTTYEQYF.

This clone was counted a few times. The CDR3 loop is CASSAGQGRTDTQYF. Here the CDR3 DNA reads TGTGCCAGCAGCGCGGGACAGGGTAGGACAGATACGCAGTATTTT. The chain couples TRBV7-3 to TRBJ2-3, with TRBD1 identical over 9 bases. Trimming removed 5 bases from V and 3 bases from J; junction bases left unmatched: 6. Looked up from germline, CDR1 is SGHTA and CDR2 is FQGTGA. CDR3 length: 15 amino acids.

The chain recombines TRBV28 with TRBJ1-1; TRBD1 might be the D (5 bases). Germline loops: CDR1 MDHEN, CDR2 SYDVKM. Trimming cost V 2 bases and J 7 bases, with 14 bases left between them. CDR3 size: 14 residues. The CDR3 loop reads CASSLNRQEVEAFF. The CDR3 bases are TGTGCCAGCAGTTTAAACAGGCAGGAAGTTGAAGCTTTCTTT.

V usage is TRBV18 and J usage is TRBJ2-7; a possible D gene is TRBD2 (6 bases). Trimming shortened V by 4 bases and J by 3 bases, and 10 bases separated the two germline ends. This CDR3 spans 13 amino acids. Germline-derived CDR1 and CDR2 are KGHSH and LQKENI. CDR3 protein: CASSRGLGYEQYV. The DNA for the CDR3 is TGTGCCAGCTCACGGGGACTCGGCTACGAGCAGTACGTC.

This chain joins TRBV7-9 and TRBJ2-1; D is uncertain. V was trimmed by 5 bases and J by 4 bases, leaving 15 bases between them. Germline V gene lookup returns CDR1 SEHNR and CDR2 FQNEAQ (reference sequence). The CDR3 covers 15 residues. The CDR3 region is CASSPALGVYNEQFF. The CDR3 nucleotides read TGTGCCAGCAGCCCTGCGTTAGGAGTGTACAATGAGCAGTTCTTC.

This clone was observed a handful of times. This chain links TRBV9 with TRBJ2-3; a weak D match, TRBD1 (5 bases). There are 15 residues in the CDR3. Trimming cost V 4 bases and J 0 bases, with 12 bases left between them. The germline V gene encodes CDR1 SGDLS and CDR2 YYNGEE. CDR3 DNA: TGTGCCAGCAGCTCGAGGACATGGAGCACAGATACGCAGTATTTT. It codes for CASSSRTWSTDTQYF. Using reference TRBV9 and TRBJ2-3 for the parts outside the CDR3, the full variable domain is DSGVTQTPKHLITATGQRVTLRCSPRSGDLSVYWYQQSLDQGLQFLIQYYNGEERAKGNILERFSAQQFPDLHSELNLSSLELGDSALYFCASSSRTWSTDTQYFGPGTRLTVL.

The chain joins TRBV19 to TRBJ1-2, with D possibly TRBD1 on 5 matching bases. CDR1 and CDR2 (germline): LNHDA, SQIVND (reference sequence). The CDR3 consists of 14 residues. V was cut by 10 bases and J by 0 bases, with 15 bases left in between. CDR3 nucleotides: TGTGCCACCACGAAACGGGGGACTAACTATGGCTACACCTTC. This gives the protein CATTKRGTNYGYTF.